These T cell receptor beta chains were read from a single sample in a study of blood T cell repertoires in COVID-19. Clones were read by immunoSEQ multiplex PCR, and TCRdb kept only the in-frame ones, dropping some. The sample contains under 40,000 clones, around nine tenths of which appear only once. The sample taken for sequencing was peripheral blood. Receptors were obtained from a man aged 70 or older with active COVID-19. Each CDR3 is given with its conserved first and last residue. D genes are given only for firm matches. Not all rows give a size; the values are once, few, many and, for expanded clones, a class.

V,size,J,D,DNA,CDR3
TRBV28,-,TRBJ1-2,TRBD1,TGTGCCAGCAGTTTAGCGGGTGCCAGGGGGAGGACCTATGGCTACACCTTC,CASSLAGARGRTYGYTF
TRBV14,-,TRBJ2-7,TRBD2,TGTGCCAGCAGCCAAGATCGGTCCAGCGGGAGTCCCTACGAGCAGTACTTC,CASSQDRSSGSPYEQYF
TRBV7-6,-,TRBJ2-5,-,TGTGCCAGCAGCTTAGTAGGACTCGCAGAGACCCAGTACTTC,CASSLVGLAETQYF
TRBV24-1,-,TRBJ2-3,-,TGTGCCACCAGTAGAGGAGGGGATAGCACAGATACGCAGTATTTT,CATSRGGDSTDTQYF
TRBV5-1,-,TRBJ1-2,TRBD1,TGCGCCAGCAGCTCAGGACAGGGCTATGGCTACACCTTC,CASSSGQGYGYTF
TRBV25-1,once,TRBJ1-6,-,TGTGCCAGCAGTACAGGGAGCTCCTATAATTCACCCCTCCACTTT,CASSTGSSYNSPLHF
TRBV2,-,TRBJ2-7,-,TGTGCCAGCCAATGGCGGGAAACCTACGAGCAGTACTTC,CASQWRETYEQYF
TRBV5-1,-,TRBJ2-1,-,TGCGCCAGCAGAACCGGGACTGTCAATGAGGAGCAGTTCTTC,CASRTGTVNEEQFF
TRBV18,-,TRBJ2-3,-,TGTGCCAGCTCCCTGGGGGCAAGCACAGATACGCAGTATTTT,CASSLGASTDTQYF
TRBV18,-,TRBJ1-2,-,TGTGCCAGCTCACCGACTGGCAGGGTCTACGATGGCTACACCTTC,CASSPTGRVYDGYTF
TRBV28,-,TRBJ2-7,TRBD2,TGTGTCGCCAGCAGTTTGGGGGGGAGACTAGCCCACGAGCAGTACTTC,CVASSLGGRLAHEQYF
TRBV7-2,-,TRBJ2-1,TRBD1,TGTGCCAGCAGCTACGACAGGGAGTCCTACAATGAGCAGTTCTTC,CASSYDRESYNEQFF
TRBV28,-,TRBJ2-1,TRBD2,TGTGCCAGCAGTGCCCCTCAGCGGGGCGGTGGTTACAATGAGCAGTTCTTC,CASSAPQRGGGYNEQFF
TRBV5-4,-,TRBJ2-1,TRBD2,TGTGCCAGCAGCAAATTGGGGGGAGGGTGGTACAATGAGCAGTTCTTC,CASSKLGGGWYNEQFF
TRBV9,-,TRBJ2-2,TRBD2,TGTGCCAGCAGCGTAGGGCTAGCGGCAGCCGGGGAGCTGTTTTTT,CASSVGLAAAGELFF
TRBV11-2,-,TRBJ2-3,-,TGTGCCAGCAGCTTAGGGTGGAGGGGGAGGGCCGTGACAGATACGCAGTATTTT,CASSLGWRGRAVTDTQYF
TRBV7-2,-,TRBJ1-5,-,TGTGCCAGCGCGCGGTATAGCAATCAGCCCCAGCATTTT,CASARYSNQPQHF
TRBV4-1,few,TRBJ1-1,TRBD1,TGCGCCAGCAGCCAAGGACAGGGGGCCCAACTCCCAGCTTTCTTT,CASSQGQGAQLPAFF
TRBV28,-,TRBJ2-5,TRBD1,TGTGCCAGCAGTACATACAGGGGGCCGGGAGAGACCCAGTACTTC,CASSTYRGPGETQYF
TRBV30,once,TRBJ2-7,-,TGTGCCTGGAGCCCTCCGGACACAAACCGGGTCGAGCAGTACTTC,CAWSPPDTNRVEQYF
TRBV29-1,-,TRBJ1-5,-,TGCAGCGTTGCACAGAATAGCAATCAGCCCCAGCATTTT,CSVAQNSNQPQHF
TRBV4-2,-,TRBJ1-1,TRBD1,TGTGCCAGCAGCCACCAAAATCGGGACAGGGGGTTAGCTTTCTTT,CASSHQNRDRGLAFF
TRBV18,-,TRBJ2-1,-,TGTGCCAGCTCGCTGACAGAGTTAAGCTCCTACAATGAGCAGTTCTTC,CASSLTELSSYNEQFF
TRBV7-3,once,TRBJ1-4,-,TGTGCCAGCAGCTTACGACCCGGAGGCAATGAAAAACTGTTTTTT,CASSLRPGGNEKLFF
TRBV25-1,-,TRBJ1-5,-,TGTGCCAGCAGTGAATACGCCGGAGCTCAGCCCCAGCATTTT,CASSEYAGAQPQHF
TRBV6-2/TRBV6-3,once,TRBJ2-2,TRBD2,TGTGCCAGCAGTTATTCTAGCGGGAAGGCCGGGGAGCTGTTTTTT,CASSYSSGKAGELFF
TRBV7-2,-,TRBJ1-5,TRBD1,TGTGCCAGCGGGACAGGAAGAGTTAATCAGCCCCAGCATTTT,CASGTGRVNQPQHF
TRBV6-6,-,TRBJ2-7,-,TGTGCCAGCAGTTCCGACGGGAAAATTCCCTACGAGCAGTACTTC,CASSSDGKIPYEQYF
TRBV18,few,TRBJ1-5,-,TGTGCCAGCTCACCACGGTCAGGGAACAATCAGCCCCAGCATTTT,CASSPRSGNNQPQHF
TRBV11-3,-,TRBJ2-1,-,TGTGCCAGCAGCCAGGGAAGGGTCAGCAATGAGCAGTTCTTC,CASSQGRVSNEQFF
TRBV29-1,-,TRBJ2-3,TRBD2,TGCAGCGTTGAGCGGGGGGGCAGAGATACGCAGTATTTT,CSVERGGRDTQYF
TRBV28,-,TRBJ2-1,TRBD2,TGTGCCAGCCGTTGGACTAGCGGTAATGAGCAGTTCTTC,CASRWTSGNEQFF
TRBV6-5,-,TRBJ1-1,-,TGTGCCAGCCACAGGCCGAACACTGAAGCTTTCTTT,CASHRPNTEAFF
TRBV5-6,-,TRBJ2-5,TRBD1,TGTGCCAGCAGCCATCGGACAGGGGTAGAGACCCAGTACTTC,CASSHRTGVETQYF
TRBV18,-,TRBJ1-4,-,TGTGCCAGCTCACCACCTGCTCCCCCGGGAGAAAAACTGTTTTTT,CASSPPAPPGEKLFF
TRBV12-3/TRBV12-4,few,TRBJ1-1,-,TGTGCCAGCAGTTTTGCAGGGATCAGTGAAGCTTTCTTT,CASSFAGISEAFF
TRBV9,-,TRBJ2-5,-,TGTGCCAGCAGCGTAACAGGGAGTTGGGAGACCCAGTACTTC,CASSVTGSWETQYF
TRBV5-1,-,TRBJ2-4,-,TGCGCCAGCAGCTTGGACAGTAAAAACATTCAGTACTTC,CASSLDSKNIQYF
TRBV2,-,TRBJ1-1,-,TGTGCCAGCAGTGATTTAGCGCCCGGGGGCACTGAAGCTTTCTTT,CASSDLAPGGTEAFF
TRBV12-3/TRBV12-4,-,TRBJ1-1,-,TGTGCCAGCAGTTTTATCGGGAACACTGAAGCTTTCTTT,CASSFIGNTEAFF
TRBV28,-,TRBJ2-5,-,TGTGCCAGCAGTTTTAGGGGGAATCGGCAGACCCAGTACTTC,CASSFRGNRQTQYF